What follows is one TCR beta chain and its context. Its antigen is undetermined. This sample is drawn from a study of CD8+ T cells in alopecia areata. The CDR3 runs 16 residues. Germline values: CDR1 MNHEY, CDR2 SMNVEV (reference sequence). The junction had 9 bases not matched to a gene; V was cut back by 5 bases and J by 4 bases. Sequencing templates came from extracted RNA that was reverse transcribed into cDNA. Clones were read by immunoSEQ multiplex PCR, and TCRdb kept only the in-frame ones, dropping some. The sample includes approximately 30,000 clones, more than 55% seen only once; the top ten take under 20%. Study-level points and caveats: Lesional scalp displayed greater clonality than normal scalp, most notably in alopecia totalis/universalis.

V gene TRBV27 combines with J gene TRBJ2-3, with 10 positions matching TRBD2. The sequence was obtained from a human donor with alopecia areata. Sequenced: NKG2D-high CD8+ T cells sorted from blood. The CDR3 reads CASSGGSGGAPDTQYF. The DNA of the CDR3 is TGTGCCAGCAGTGGAGGGAGCGGGGGGGCCCCAGATACGCAGTATTTT.